Following are 14 T cell receptor beta chains from one sample sequenced in a study of blood T cell repertoires in COVID-19. The table came from immunoSEQ multiplex PCR; TCRdb's copy has only in-frame clones and leaves some out. This table holds around 250,000 clones, over 80% found once. The sequencing input was PBMCs or T cells enriched from blood (not recorded which). Every receptor here comes from a human donor in a cohort exposed to, infected with or recovered from COVID-19 (not recorded which). The donor label of this sample is uncertain.

CDR3 nucleotide sequence: TGTGCCAGCAGTTACTCGAGATATAGCAATCAGCCCCAGCATTTT. As protein: CASSYSRYSNQPQHF. The chain joins TRBV6-5 to TRBJ1-5; no reliable D call. Trimming left V 0 bases short and J 0 bases short, with 6 bases between. Germline V lookup: CDR1 MNHEY, CDR2 SVGAGI. The CDR3 loop spans 15 amino acids.

V gene TRBV6-5 combines with J gene TRBJ1-6, with 7 bases lining up with TRBD1. After removal of 7 bases from V and 8 bases from J, the junction contained 8 bases not matched to a gene. Per germline, CDR1 MNHEY and CDR2 SVGAGI. CDR3 size: 14 residues. In DNA form, the CDR3 reads TGTGCCAGCAAAGGGACAGCTACACATTCACCCCTCCACTTT. Translation gives CASKGTATHSPLHF.

The chain combines TRBV19 with TRBJ2-7; 9 nucleotides agree with TRBD1. Per germline, CDR1 LNHDA and CDR2 SQIVND (reference sequence). With 2 bases clipped from V and 4 bases from J, the junction kept 3 bases outside the gene matches. The CDR3 is 14 residues long. The CDR3 region is CASSISQGAYEQYF. For the CDR3, the DNA is TGTGCCAGTAGTATATCACAGGGGGCTTACGAGCAGTACTTC.

The rearrangement uses TRBV7-9 and TRBJ2-3, with 8 nucleotides matching TRBD1. V was clipped by 2 bases and J by 4 bases; unmatched bases: 5. In germline, CDR1 is SEHNR, CDR2 FQNEAQ (reference sequence). The CDR3 runs to 15 residues. Here the CDR3 reads CASSLSTGAPDTQYF. CDR3 nucleotides: TGTGCCAGCAGCTTATCGACAGGGGCCCCAGATACGCAGTATTTT.

J is TRBJ2-7 and V is TRBV7-8; weak D call: TRBD2 (5 bases). V dropped 4 bases and J dropped 6 bases, with 19 bases sitting between them. This CDR3 region has 15 residues. Germline CDR1 reads SGHVS; CDR2 reads FQNEAQ. CDR3 in DNA: TGTGCCAGCAGCTCCCTGGGCGGGCTCTGGGGCGAGCAGTACTTC. Protein: CASSSLGGLWGEQYF. Based on the CDR3 plus reference TRBV7-8 and TRBJ2-7, the full variable domain is GAGVSQSPRYKVAKRGQDVALRCDPISGHVSLFWYQQALGQGPEFLTYFQNEAQLDKSGLPSDRFFAERPEGSVSTLKIQRTQQEDSAVYLCASSSLGGLWGEQYFGPGTRLTVT.

V is TRBV13 and J is TRBJ1-4, with 10 positions matching TRBD1. The CDR3 is 16 residues long. J was trimmed by 7 bases and V by 3 bases; bases with no gene match: 8. Germline V gene data show CDR1 as PRHDT and CDR2 as FYEKMQ (reference sequence). In DNA form, the CDR3 reads TGTGCCAGCAGCTTTGACAGGGGGCTTTTGGGTGAAAAACTGTTTTTT. The encoded protein is CASSFDRGLLGEKLFF. The complete variable domain, with remaining parts taken from reference TRBV13 and TRBJ1-4, reads AAGVIQSPRHLIKEKRETATLKCYPIPRHDTVYWYQQGPGQDPQFLISFYEKMQSDKGSIPDRFSAQQFSDYHSELNMSSLELGDSALYFCASSFDRGLLGEKLFFGSGTQLSVL.

The V and J genes are TRBV24-1 and TRBJ2-1; 8 bases match TRBD1. Germline trimming cut 3 bases from V and 9 bases from J; bases unmatched to any gene: 12. This CDR3 is built from 16 residues. Germline V CDR1 and CDR2: KGHDR, SFDVKD. The CDR3 sequence: CATSDQRTGFTAEQFF. CDR3 DNA sequence: TGTGCCACCAGTGATCAACGGACAGGGTTTACGGCTGAGCAGTTCTTC.

This clone appeared a few times. The V call is TRBV7-3, the J call TRBJ1-1; 8 bases fit TRBD1. V lost 2 bases and J lost 4; bases outside the gene matches: 9. Germline V lookup: CDR1 SGHTA, CDR2 FQGTGA. The CDR3 consists of 16 residues. The CDR3 loop reads CASSLSPATGGTEAFF. CDR3 DNA sequence: TGTGCCAGCAGCTTATCACCGGCTACAGGGGGCACTGAAGCTTTCTTT.

V gene TRBV5-1 combines with J gene TRBJ2-1; 9 positions match TRBD1. The germline CDR1 and CDR2 sequences are SGHRS and YFSETQ. The CDR3 contains 15 residues. J lost 8 bases, V lost 3 bases, and 9 bases had no gene match. The CDR3 region has the DNA TGCGCCAGCAGCTACCCACAGGGGGCAAGGGATGAGCAGTTCTTC. It is translated as CASSYPQGARDEQFF.

V gene TRBV3-1 (or the pseudogene TRBV3-2) combines with J gene TRBJ1-4, with D possibly TRBD1 on 6 matching bases. The CDR3 extends over 14 amino acids. Between the trimmed V and J ends, which lost 1 base and 7 bases, there was a span of 10 bases. The germline V gene has CDR1 LGHDT and CDR2 YNNKEL (reference sequence). This CDR3 reads CASSQAGDREKLFF. CDR3 nucleotide sequence: TGTGCCAGCAGCCAAGCAGGGGATCGTGAAAAACTGTTTTTT.

There are a few counts of this clone. This chain connects TRBV6-4 to TRBJ1-1; D unresolved. CDR3 length equals 13 residues. Trimming left V 0 bases short and J 6 bases short, with 8 bases between. Germline V gives CDR1 MRHNA, CDR2 SNTAGT. The DNA for the CDR3 is TGTGCCAGCAGTGACTCTGCCGGGTCTGAAGCTTTCTTT. Translated: CASSDSAGSEAFF.

CDR3 DNA: TGTGCCTGGACCTCCTCAGGGTCTCGGGCCGGACCCCAGCATTTT. This translates into CAWTSSGSRAGPQHF. V usage is TRBV30 and J usage is TRBJ1-5, with D possibly being TRBD1 (5 bases). The germline V and J ends were trimmed by 4 bases and 10 bases, with 23 bases remaining between them. Germline CDR1 GTSNPN, CDR2 SVGIG (reference sequence). The CDR3 sequence is 15 residues long.

The V gene is TRBV24-1, the J gene TRBJ1-2; D gene ambiguous. Germline-derived CDR1 and CDR2 are KGHDR and SFDVKD. The V gene lost 2 bases and the J gene lost 8 bases, with 11 bases spanning the gap. The CDR3 sequence is 13 residues long. The CDR3 DNA sequence: TGTGCCACCAGTGATTCAGGATTCGAGGGCTACACCTTC. Protein: CATSDSGFEGYTF.

V usage is TRBV30 and J usage is TRBJ2-3; 7 nucleotides agree with TRBD1. The CDR3 spans 14 residues. V trimming: 8 bases; J trimming: 1 base; junction bases outside the gene matches: 9. Germline CDR1 and CDR2: GTSNPN and SVGIG (reference sequence). The CDR3 region has the DNA TGTGCCAGGTCGACAGGGTATGGCACAGATACGCAGTATTTT. As protein: CARSTGYGTDTQYF.